The T cell receptor beta chain under discussion was sequenced for a study of T-cell reconstitution after alpha-beta-depleted transplantation in children. Study results and limitations: Surviving recipient T cells and thymic progenitors accounted for the high day-60 TCRbeta diversity observed in some patients. Several hundred expanded graft clones reportedly supplied alpha-beta T cells about two months after transplant. The main origin of T-cell counts and diversity one year after transplant was newly produced T cells.

After removal of 6 bases from V and 3 bases from J, the junction contained 13 bases not matched to a gene. The CDR3 is made up of 16 amino acids. CDR1 and CDR2 (germline): MGHRA, YSYEKL. Regarding this clonotype: Its antigen is not identified.

For TCRbeta, the library was prepared with unique molecular identifiers. TCRdb re-called the PCR reads through MiXCR, storing one row per CDR3 protein. This table has about 460,000 distinct CDR3 sequences, more than 9% appearing once. The sequence was collected from a child aged 2 to 15 with inherited bone marrow failure, due to receive a stem cell transplant. The chain carries TRBV4-1 and TRBJ1-1; 7 bases map to TRBD1. Sequences were derived from PBMCs, sampled before TCRalphabeta/CD19-depleted stem cell transplant. CDR3 DNA: TGCGCCAGCAGGGTGACAGGGAATCGTTGGGACACTGAAGCTTTCTTT. It translates to CASRVTGNRWDTEAFF.